The 18 T cell receptor beta chains reported below all come from one sample, sequenced in a study of cytomegalovirus exposure and HLA in healthy donors. PCR used 60 Vbeta primers and 13 Jbeta primers. Sequenced by immunoSEQ multiplex PCR; TCRdb stores in-frame clones only, minus some. Of some 200,000 clones in the sample, around 70% were seen once. The sequenced sample consisted of PBMCs. Receptors were obtained from a man aged 35-49 years in good health and CMV-seropositive.

As DNA, the CDR3 is TGTGCCAGCAGCGCGACTAGAGGGAGCGAGAATACGCAGTATTTT. This codes for CASSATRGSENTQYF. The rearrangement uses TRBV5-4 and TRBJ2-3, with D possibly TRBD2 on 6 matching bases. Germline V lookup: CDR1 SGHNT, CDR2 YYREEE (reference sequence). This CDR3 comprises 15 residues. V lost 4 bases and J lost 7, with 19 bases in between.

The genes are TRBV13 and TRBJ2-1; 7 positions agree with TRBD2. J was trimmed by 4 bases and V by 0 bases; bases with no gene match: 6. CDR1 is PRHDT, CDR2 FYEKMQ, per germline (reference sequence). The CDR3 contains 16 residues. The CDR3 DNA is TGTGCCAGCAGCTTAGGCCGGGACTACCTTTACAATGAGCAGTTCTTC. Protein product: CASSLGRDYLYNEQFF.

This clone occurred a few times. The rearrangement uses TRBV7-6 and TRBJ1-1, with D maybe TRBD1 (6 bases). Trimming pared 5 bases from V and 1 base from J, leaving 11 bases between. CDR1 is SGHVS, CDR2 FNYEAQ, per germline. The CDR3 covers 14 residues. The CDR3 protein is CASSRTESNTEAFF. CDR3 bases: TGTGCCAGCAGCCGGACAGAATCGAACACTGAAGCTTTCTTT.

The gene calls are TRBV7-9 and TRBJ2-5; no clear D. Trimming pared 2 bases from V and 1 base from J, leaving 8 bases between. The germline CDR1 and CDR2 sequences are SEHNR and FQNEAQ (reference sequence). The CDR3 covers 14 residues. The CDR3 coding sequence is TGTGCCAGCAGCTTACCGAGTGGCCAAGAGACCCAGTACTTC. Protein: CASSLPSGQETQYF.

The chain employs TRBV6-5 and TRBJ2-7; D is ambiguous. The last part of the DNA fits TRBJ2-5 better; the J call may be wrong. The CDR3 is 15 residues long. CDR1 MNHEY and CDR2 SVGAGI come from the germline V gene. In nucleotides, the CDR3 is TGTGCCAGCAGTTACTCGTCCAGGTTCCAAGAGACCCAGTACTTC. Encoded protein: CASSYSSRFQETQYF.

This chain uses TRBV5-1 with TRBJ1-2, with 11 positions matching TRBD1. V was pared by 3 bases and J by 3 bases, with 4 bases of the junction left unmatched. CDR1 SGHRS and CDR2 YFSETQ come from the germline V gene. The CDR3 spans 15 residues. DNA of the CDR3: TGCGCCAGCAGCTCCGGACAGGGGGCCCACTATGGCTACACCTTC. Translation: CASSSGQGAHYGYTF.

The chain uses TRBV7-6 and TRBJ2-3; tentative D call: TRBD2 (5 bases). The CDR3 has 15 amino acids. Germline V CDR1 and CDR2: SGHVS, FNYEAQ. V shed 5 bases and J shed 6 bases, with 18 bases lying between them. The CDR3 reads CASSPRAQVWDTQYF. Written as DNA, the CDR3 is TGTGCCAGCAGCCCGCGGGCCCAGGTGTGGGATACGCAGTATTTT.

This clone showed up just once. V is TRBV18 and J is TRBJ2-1; D call uncertain. This CDR3 spans 13 amino acids. CDR1 is KGHSH, CDR2 LQKENI, per germline. V was clipped by 3 bases and J by 7 bases, with 10 bases between them. The CDR3 region is CASSPPHENEQFF. The DNA for the CDR3 is TGTGCCAGCTCACCTCCTCATGAGAATGAGCAGTTCTTC.

The V and J genes are TRBV6-5 and TRBJ2-5; the D gene is possibly TRBD2 (7 bases). The J call may not be correct, given that the DNA end is closer to TRBJ2-7. Germline V gene lookup returns CDR1 MNHEY and CDR2 SVGAGI. The CDR3 sequence is 15 residues long. The CDR3 DNA sequence: TGTGCCAGCAGGCTGTCGGGGGGCGCAGGCTACGAGCAGTACTTC. Encoded protein: CASRLSGGAGYEQYF.

The chain uses TRBV18 and TRBJ1-6; D may be TRBD1 (5 bases). Trimming left V 1 base short and J 7 bases short, with 11 bases between. From germline, CDR1 is KGHSH and CDR2 LQKENI. CDR3 size: 15 residues. The CDR3 DNA follows: TGTGCCAGCTCACCACGGGGGGTTCAGAATTCACCCCTCCACTTT. Residues: CASSPRGVQNSPLHF.

The V and J genes are TRBV9 and TRBJ1-1; D ambiguous. Per germline, CDR1 SGDLS and CDR2 YYNGEE. This CDR3 is built from 11 residues. V was shortened by 4 bases and J by 3 bases, with 4 bases between the two germline ends. CDR3 nucleotides: TGTGCCAGCAGCCGGGACACTGAAGCTTTCTTT. The encoded protein is CASSRDTEAFF.

In this sample, this clone turned up a few times. This chain joins TRBV5-5 and TRBJ1-2; D gene unclear. There are 14 residues in the CDR3. V dropped 2 bases and J dropped 6 bases, with 14 bases sitting between them. The germline V gene encodes CDR1 SGHKS and CDR2 YYEKEE (reference sequence). CDR3 nucleotides: TGTGCCAGCAGCTTTCGCAGCGTAACCCATGGCTACACCTTC. Translating it yields CASSFRSVTHGYTF.

The gene calls are TRBV5-1 and TRBJ1-6, with a tentative D call TRBD1 (5 bases). This CDR3 region has 14 residues. V lost 0 bases and J lost 7, with 8 bases in between. Germline CDR1 SGHRS, CDR2 YFSETQ. CDR3 nucleotide sequence: TGCGCCAGCAGCTTGGGGGCAGGGAATTCACCCCTCCACTTT. Translation gives CASSLGAGNSPLHF.

V is TRBV2 and J is TRBJ1-6; no reliable D call. CDR1 and CDR2 from the germline V gene are SNHLY and FYNNEI. V lost 8 bases to trimming and J lost 10 bases, with 21 bases between them. CDR3 length: 15 amino acids. The CDR3 reads CASASEGPSGSPLHF. The DNA for the CDR3 is TGTGCCAGCGCTTCGGAGGGCCCCAGCGGGTCACCCCTCCACTTT.

This chain uses TRBV9 with TRBJ2-5; TRBD2 aligns across 11 bases. The CDR3 is made up of 18 amino acids. The J segment lost 1 base and the V segment lost 0 bases, leaving 8 bases of the junction unmatched. Germline CDR1 and CDR2: SGDLS and YYNGEE. The CDR3 region is CASSVAGLAGGTQETQYF. In nucleotides, the CDR3 is TGTGCCAGCAGCGTAGCTGGGCTAGCGGGGGGCACCCAAGAGACCCAGTACTTC.

This clone was recorded a few times. J is TRBJ2-5 and V is TRBV28; a weak D match, TRBD1 (5 bases). V was pared by 3 bases and J by 2 bases, with 7 bases between. The CDR3 is made up of 13 amino acids. Germline CDR1 reads MDHEN; CDR2 reads SYDVKM. The CDR3 here is CASSFQGQETQYF. Written as DNA, the CDR3 is TGTGCCAGCAGTTTCCAGGGACAAGAGACCCAGTACTTC. The variable domain in full, completed from reference TRBV28 and TRBJ2-5, reads DVKVTQSSRYLVKRTGEKVFLECVQDMDHENMFWYRQDPGLGLRLIYFSYDVKMKEKGDIPEGYSVSREKKERFSLILESASTNQTSMYLCASSFQGQETQYFGPGTRLLVL.

The chain combines TRBV29-1 with TRBJ2-3; TRBD1 agrees at 11 bases. Trimming removed 4 bases from V and 3 bases from J; junction bases left unmatched: 3. Germline CDR1 is SQVTM and CDR2 is ANQGSEA. This CDR3 contains 14 residues. The CDR3 DNA sequence: TGCAGCGTTGCGGACAGGGGGCCAACAGATACGCAGTATTTT. Residues: CSVADRGPTDTQYF.

This rearrangement joins TRBV4-1 to TRBJ1-3; unclear D gene. V lost 0 bases, J lost 0 bases, and 18 bases lay in between. Germline CDR1 is MGHRA and CDR2 is YSYEKL. CDR3 length: 19 residues. The CDR3, as DNA: TGCGCCAGCAGCCAAGAAGGTTTGAGGCCAATTCTCTCTGGAAACACCATATATTTT. Its protein product is CASSQEGLRPILSGNTIYF.